This TCR beta chain was found in a study of cytomegalovirus exposure and HLA in healthy donors. The PCR ran on 60 Vbeta and 13 Jbeta primers. Produced via immunoSEQ multiplex PCR; TCRdb's table is partial and in-frame only. Of under 200,000 clones listed, roughly 77% are singletons. The CDR3 is 14 residues long. The germline V gene has CDR1 SNHLY and CDR2 FYNNEI. After removal of 6 bases from V and 2 bases from J, the junction contained 3 bases not matched to a gene. The clonotype comes from a man aged 50-60 years in good health and CMV-seropositive. V gene TRBV2 combines with J gene TRBJ1-5, with 8 bases aligning to TRBD1. Sequencing was done on a sample of PBMCs. CDR3 loop: CASSVDRGNQPQHF. The CDR3 coding sequence is TGTGCCAGCAGCGTGGACAGGGGCAATCAGCCCCAGCATTTT.